Detailed here is one TCR beta chain. The data are from a study of cytomegalovirus exposure and HLA in healthy donors. Sampled while nominally healthy, donors likely had unrecorded immune exposures. Whether this donor was CMV seropositive was not recorded. The CDR3 is 14 amino acids. The V and J ends lost 4 bases and 7 bases, in that order; junction bases with no gene match: 8. Germline CDR1 is SGHDT and CDR2 is YYEEEE. The primer mix had 60 Vbeta and 13 Jbeta primers. The protocol was immunoSEQ multiplex PCR, while the TCRdb copy is restricted to in-frame clones and leaves out a portion. The sample lists over 65,000 clones, over 75% occurring once.

The rearrangement uses TRBV5-6 and TRBJ1-5; TRBD1 matches at 7 bases. The sequencing sample was made of PBMCs. This sequence was found in a human donor in good health. The CDR3 nucleotides are TGTGCCAGCAGCACCCAGGGGGTTCAACAGCCCCAGCATTTT. Protein: CASSTQGVQQPQHF.